This T cell receptor beta chain originates from a study of cytomegalovirus exposure and HLA in healthy donors. Study outcomes and limitations: Clonal expansion, a later analysis showed, was greater in HLA-associated TCR beta chains than in equally common others. Many donors shared some public TCRs, even though most TCR sequences were rare.

Concerning this clone: What it recognizes is unknown.

The CDR3 totals 15 residues. The V gene's germline CDR1 is KGHSH and CDR2 LQKENI. The V and J ends lost 1 base and 4 bases respectively, with 10 bases between them. Primers included in the PCR were 60 Vbeta and 13 Jbeta primers. Sequenced by immunoSEQ multiplex PCR; TCRdb stores in-frame clones only, minus some. The table includes tens of thousands of clones, roughly three quarters detected once. The sequencing sample was made of PBMCs. This rearrangement joins TRBV18 to TRBJ1-4; D unclear. The receptor's source is a man aged 30-40 years in good health and CMV-seronegative. As DNA, the CDR3 is TGTGCCAGCTCACCACGGCAGACTCTTAATGAAAAACTGTTTTTT. As protein: CASSPRQTLNEKLFF.